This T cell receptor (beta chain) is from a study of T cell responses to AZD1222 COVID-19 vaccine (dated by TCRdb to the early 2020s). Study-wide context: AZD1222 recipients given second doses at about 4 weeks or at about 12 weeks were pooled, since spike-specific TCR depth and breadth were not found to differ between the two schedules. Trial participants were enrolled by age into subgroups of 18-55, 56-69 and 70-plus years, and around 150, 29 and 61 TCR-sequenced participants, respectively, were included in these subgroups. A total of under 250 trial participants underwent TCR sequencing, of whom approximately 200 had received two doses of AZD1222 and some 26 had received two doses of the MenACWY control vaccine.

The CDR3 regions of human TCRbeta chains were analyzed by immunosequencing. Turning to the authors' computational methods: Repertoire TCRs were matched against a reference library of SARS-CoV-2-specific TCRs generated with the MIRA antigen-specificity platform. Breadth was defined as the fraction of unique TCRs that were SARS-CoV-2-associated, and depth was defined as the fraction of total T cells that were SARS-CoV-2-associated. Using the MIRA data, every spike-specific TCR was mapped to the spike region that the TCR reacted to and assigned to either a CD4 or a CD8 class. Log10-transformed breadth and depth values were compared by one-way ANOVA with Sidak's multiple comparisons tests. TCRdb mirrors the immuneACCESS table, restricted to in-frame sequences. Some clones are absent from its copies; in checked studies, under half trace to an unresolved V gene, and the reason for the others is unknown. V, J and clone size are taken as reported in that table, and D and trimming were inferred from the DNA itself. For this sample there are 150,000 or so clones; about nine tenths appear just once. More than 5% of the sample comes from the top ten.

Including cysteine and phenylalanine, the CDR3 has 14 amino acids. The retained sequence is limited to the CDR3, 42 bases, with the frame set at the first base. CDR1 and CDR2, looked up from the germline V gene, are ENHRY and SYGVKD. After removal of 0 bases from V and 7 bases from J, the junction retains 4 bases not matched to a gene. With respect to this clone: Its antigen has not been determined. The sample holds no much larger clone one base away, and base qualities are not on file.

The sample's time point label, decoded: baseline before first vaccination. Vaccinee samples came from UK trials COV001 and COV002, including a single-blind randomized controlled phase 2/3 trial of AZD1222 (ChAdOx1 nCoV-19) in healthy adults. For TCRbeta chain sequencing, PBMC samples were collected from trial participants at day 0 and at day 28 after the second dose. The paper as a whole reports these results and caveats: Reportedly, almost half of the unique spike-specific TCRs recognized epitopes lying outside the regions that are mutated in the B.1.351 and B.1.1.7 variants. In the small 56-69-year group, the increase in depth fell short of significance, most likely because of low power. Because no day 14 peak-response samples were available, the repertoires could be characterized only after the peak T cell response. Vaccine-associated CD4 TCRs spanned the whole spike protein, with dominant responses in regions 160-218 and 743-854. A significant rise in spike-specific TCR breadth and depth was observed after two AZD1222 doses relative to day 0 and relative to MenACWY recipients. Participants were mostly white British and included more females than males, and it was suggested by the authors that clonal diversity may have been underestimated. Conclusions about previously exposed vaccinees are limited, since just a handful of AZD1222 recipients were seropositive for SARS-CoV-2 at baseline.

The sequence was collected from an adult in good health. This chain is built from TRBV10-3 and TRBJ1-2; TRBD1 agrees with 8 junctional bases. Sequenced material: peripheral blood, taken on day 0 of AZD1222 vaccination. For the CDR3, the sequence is CAISESSGGSGYTF. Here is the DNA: TGTGCCATCAGTGAGTCATCAGGGGGCAGTGGCTACACCTTC.